This T cell receptor (beta chain) was retrieved from a study of post-analysis software for immune sequencing data. Study context: Patients had relapsing-remitting, secondary progressive or progressive-relapsing multiple sclerosis; some lacked subtype.

Germline loops: CDR1 SGHTA, CDR2 FQGTGA. Trimming took off 4 bases at V and 0 bases at J, with 18 bases between the two ends. The CDR3 loop spans 17 amino acids. A remark on this clonotype: Its specificity is unknown.

Findings and limits, study-wide: Patients showed TRBV5-6, TRBV5-1 and TRBV20-1 among five TRBV segments more frequent than in controls. Samples prepared in the same batch strongly co-clustered by F measure. Significantly lower normalized Chao1 diversity was found in patients with multiple sclerosis relative to controls.

Included in the TCR beta cDNA libraries were unique molecular identifiers. Input populations of roughly 0.9 to 10 million T cells gave rise to approximately 500,000 cDNA molecules. TCRdb re-called the PCR reads with MiXCR, one entry per CDR3 protein. The sample has around 770,000 distinct CDR3 sequences, 46% seen once. The specimen was blood. The receptor's source is a girl aged 10-17 years with multiple sclerosis. The chain links TRBV7-3 to TRBJ1-1; the D gene is possibly TRBD1 (5 bases). CDR3 in amino acids: CASSSRTSKGMNTEAFF. The CDR3 DNA follows: TGTGCCAGCAGCTCACGGACCTCGAAGGGGATGAACACTGAAGCTTTCTTT. The full variable domain, completed using reference TRBV7-3 and TRBJ1-1, is GAGVSQTPSNKVTEKGKYVELRCDPISGHTALYWYRQSLGQGPEFLIYFQGTGAADDSGLPNDRFFAVRPEGSVSTLKIQRTERGDSAVYLCASSSRTSKGMNTEAFFGQGTRLTVV.